This TCR beta chain is from a study of CD8+CD57+ T cells in acquired aplastic anemia. On the study more broadly: Sorted CD4+ and CD8+ cells yielded about 3 ug of DNA on average.

V lost 6 bases and J lost 12, with 20 bases in between. Germline lookup yields CDR1 LNHDA and CDR2 SQIVND (reference sequence). The CDR3 is 13 residues long. All patients picked for sequencing had shown, by flow cytometry, an expansion of CD8+CD57+ cells. A severe acquired aplastic anemia diagnosis applied to all patients. Patients had not yet gotten any therapy when their blood was taken for sampling. Study-wide results and caveats: Patients had roughly 29 CD8+ CDR3 sequences in common with controls (the shared set).

Profiling of TCR beta VDJ combinations and CDR3 sequences used genomic DNA as template. TCRdb called the reads again in MiXCR, with one record for every CDR3 protein. The sample consists of fewer than 200,000 distinct CDR3 sequences, around 48% of them appearing once. Comments on this clonotype: Its target is unknown.

The chain combines TRBV19 with TRBJ1-2; D gene ambiguous. Sequencing was done on a sample of sorted CD4+, CD8+, or CD8+CD57+ T cells (not recorded which) from PBMCs. The receptor's source is a human donor with aplastic anemia. CDR3 nucleotides: TGTGCCAGTAGGCGGGTAGGCAGCTCTGGAAACACCTTC. The encoded protein is CASRRVGSSGNTF. Full variable domain (missing parts from reference TRBV19 and TRBJ1-2): DGGITQSPKYLFRKEGQNVTLSCEQNLNHDAMYWYRQDPGQGLRLIYYSQIVNDFQKGDIAEGYSVSREKKESFPLTVTSAQKNPTAFYLCASRRVGSSGNTFGSGTRLTVV.